The rows below give T cell receptor beta chains drawn from one sample of a study of T-cell reconstitution after alpha-beta-depleted transplantation in children. TCRdb used MiXCR to reprocess the PCR reads, holding one entry per CDR3 protein. The sample has some 43,000 distinct CDR3 sequences; roughly 8.7% are singletons. Here the sequenced sample was PBMCs, mostly from graft donor cells, taken 60 days after TCRalphabeta/CD19-depleted stem cell transplant. These receptor sequences come from a male patient aged 2-10 years who had a stem cell transplant for chronic granulomatous disease, so the T cells may come from the graft donor. CDR3s include the opening cysteine and the closing phenylalanine or tryptophan. A D gene is named only where the DNA matches it firmly. Rows may omit the clone size; those that give it use once, few, many or a size class.

TRBV6-1,TRBD2,TRBJ2-1,many,TGTGCCAGCAGTGCCATACTAGCGGGGAATTACAATGAGCAGTTCTTC,CASSAILAGNYNEQFF
TRBV6-5,TRBD1,TRBJ2-7,many,TGTGCCAGCAGTTACCATCCCGGGACAGGGGCCTACGAGCAGTACTTC,CASSYHPGTGAYEQYF
TRBV6-2/TRBV6-3,TRBD2,TRBJ2-3,many,TGTGCCAGCAGTTACTCGAAATTGAGGGCACAGCGGGAGGGCCGGGATACGCAGTATTTT,CASSYSKLRAQREGRDTQYF
TRBV3-1,NA,TRBJ1-1,NA,TGTGCCAGCAGCCAAGTGGGGGGGGAGGCTGAAGCTTTCTTT,CASSQVGGEAEAFF
TRBV12-3/TRBV12-4,TRBD1,TRBJ2-5,many,TGTGCCAGCAGCCTGTCGACAGGGGAAGGGGAGACCCAGTACTTC,CASSLSTGEGETQYF
TRBV29-1,NA,TRBJ2-7,many,TGCAGCGTTGAAGGCCAGACTTACGAGCAGTACTTC,CSVEGQTYEQYF
TRBV6-1,TRBD2,TRBJ2-1,many,TGTGCCAGCAGTCCCTTCTTGACTAGCGGCATCTACAATGAGCAGTTCTTC,CASSPFLTSGIYNEQFF
TRBV28,NA,TRBJ2-2,NA,TGTGCCAGCAGTTATCGGGCGGCAAGACGGGGCACCGGGGAGCTGTTTTTT,CASSYRAARRGTGELFF
TRBV5-1,TRBD1,TRBJ1-5,many,TGCGCCAGCGCGGCGGGTGACAGGGGAGATCAGCCCCAGCATTTT,CASAAGDRGDQPQHF
TRBV7-9,TRBD2,TRBJ2-3,NA,TGTGCCAGCAGCTTAGGGCGGCTAGCGGGTACACCCGCAAGCACAGATACGCAGTATTTT,CASSLGRLAGTPASTDTQYF
TRBV20-1,NA,TRBJ1-4,many,TGCAGTGCTATCGGCCCTAATGAAAAACTGTTTTTT,CSAIGPNEKLFF
TRBV29-1,NA,TRBJ2-1,many,TGCAGCGTTATCAGGGTAGGGCTGGGCAATGAGCAGTTCTTC,CSVIRVGLGNEQFF
TRBV5-6,NA,TRBJ2-5,many,TGTGCCAGCAGCTTGCACAGGAACAAACCCATCTGGTACCAAGAGACCCAGTACTTC,CASSLHRNKPIWYQETQYF
TRBV23-1,TRBD1,TRBJ2-2,few,TGCGCCAGCAGTCGCCTAACAGGGGCCGGGGAGCTGTTTTTT,CASSRLTGAGELFF
TRBV7-8,TRBD2,TRBJ2-1,many,TGTGCCAGCAGACTCCAAGGGGGACTAGCGGGATCCAATGAGCAGTTCTTC,CASRLQGGLAGSNEQFF
TRBV18,NA,TRBJ2-1,many,TGTGCCAGCTCACGTACGGGGCAGAGAAGCGATGAGCAGTTCTTC,CASSRTGQRSDEQFF
TRBV5-1,NA,TRBJ1-6,few,TGCGCCAGCAGCGGGACCTCAACCATGGATTCACCCCTCCACTTT,CASSGTSTMDSPLHF
TRBV3-1,NA,TRBJ2-6,many,TGTGCCAGCAGCCAGAACTCTGGGGCCAACGTCCTGACTTTC,CASSQNSGANVLTF
TRBV10-3,TRBD2,TRBJ2-1,NA,TGTGCCATCAGTGAGCCGACTAGCGGCAATGAGCAGTTCTTC,CAISEPTSGNEQFF
TRBV5-1,NA,TRBJ2-7,many,TGCGCCAGCAGCTTGGATCCCAGCGGGCTTTACGAGCAGTACTTC,CASSLDPSGLYEQYF
TRBV6-1,TRBD2,TRBJ2-1,many,TGTGCCAGCGTGGCTAGCGGGAGGGTGTTGTCAGACAATGAGCAGTTCTTC,CASVASGRVLSDNEQFF
TRBV6-5,TRBD2,TRBJ2-1,many,TGTGCCAGCAGTTACCTGACTAGCGGGGCTATTAATGAGCAGTTCTTC,CASSYLTSGAINEQFF
TRBV11-2,NA,TRBJ1-2,NA,TGTGCCAGCAGCCACAGGACAGAGAAGTACACCTTC,CASSHRTEKYTF
TRBV20-1,TRBD1,TRBJ2-1,many,TGCAGTGCTAGCGACAGGGGGCCTCGCTCCTACAATGAGCAGTTCTTC,CSASDRGPRSYNEQFF
TRBV7-2,NA,TRBJ1-1,NA,TGTGCCAGCAGCTTAGCGCGCGTACATGAAGCTTTCTTT,CASSLARVHEAFF
TRBV4-1,NA,TRBJ2-3,many,TGCGCCAGCAGCCAAGATCCCCGCGGTTCGTACATTGCAGATACGCAGTATTTT,CASSQDPRGSYIADTQYF
TRBV12-3/TRBV12-4,TRBD1,TRBJ1-5,many,TGTGCCAGCAGAACAGGGGGCCGTAGATATCAGCCCCAGCATTTT,CASRTGGRRYQPQHF
TRBV18,NA,TRBJ2-7,NA,TGTGCCAGCTCCGGAGCCCTGATCTACGAGCAGTACTTC,CASSGALIYEQYF
TRBV2,NA,TRBJ2-3,NA,TGTGCCAGCGGTGATCGAATTTCCCCCTCGATCAATACGCAGTATTTT,CASGDRISPSINTQYF
TRBV2,TRBD1,TRBJ1-2,NA,TGTGCCACTCCTACGCCGGGACAGGGGCATACCAACTATGGCTACACCTTC,CATPTPGQGHTNYGYTF
TRBV5-1,TRBD1,TRBJ2-6,few,TGCGCCAGCGGCCTTCAGGGGGCCTACTCTGGGGCCAACGTCCTGACTTTC,CASGLQGAYSGANVLTF
TRBV20-1,TRBD1,TRBJ1-1,few,TGCAGTGCTGGACGGGGACAGATTAACACTGAAGCTTTCTTT,CSAGRGQINTEAFF
TRBV20-1,TRBD2,TRBJ2-7,many,TGCAGTGCTAGAGTTGGTAGCGGGGCCTGGGAGCAGTACTTC,CSARVGSGAWEQYF
TRBV12-3/TRBV12-4,TRBD2,TRBJ2-1,many,TGTGCCAGCAGTCCAAGACTAGCGGAATACAATGAGCAGTTCTTC,CASSPRLAEYNEQFF
TRBV5-1,TRBD1,TRBJ1-1,many,TGCGCCAGCAGCGCGACACAGGGGGGGAACACTGAAGCTTTCTTT,CASSATQGGNTEAFF
TRBV6-1,NA,TRBJ1-3,few,TGTGCCAGCAGTACGTCCTCTGGAAACACCATATATTTT,CASSTSSGNTIYF
TRBV11-2,NA,TRBJ2-3,NA,TGTGCCAGCAGCCAATTTCGAGGGACCCCCACAGATACGCAGTATTTT,CASSQFRGTPTDTQYF
TRBV10-2,TRBD1,TRBJ2-3,many,TGCGCCAGCAGTGAGAGGACAGGGTGGGGAACAGATACGCAGTATTTT,CASSERTGWGTDTQYF
TRBV5-1,NA,TRBJ2-5,many,TGCGCCAGCAGCTTGGGGACGCAGGTGGAGACCCAGTACTTC,CASSLGTQVETQYF